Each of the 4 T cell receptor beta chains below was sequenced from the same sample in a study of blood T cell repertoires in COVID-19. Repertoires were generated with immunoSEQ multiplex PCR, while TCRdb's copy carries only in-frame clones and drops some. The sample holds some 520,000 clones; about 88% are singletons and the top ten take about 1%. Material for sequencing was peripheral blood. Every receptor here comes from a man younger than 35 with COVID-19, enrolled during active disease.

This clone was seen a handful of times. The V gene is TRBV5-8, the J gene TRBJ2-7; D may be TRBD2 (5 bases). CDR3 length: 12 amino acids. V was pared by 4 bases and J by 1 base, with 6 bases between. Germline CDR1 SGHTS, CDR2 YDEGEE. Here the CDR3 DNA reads TGTGCCAGCAGCCGCGGGTCCTACGAGCAGTACTTC. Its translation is CASSRGSYEQYF.

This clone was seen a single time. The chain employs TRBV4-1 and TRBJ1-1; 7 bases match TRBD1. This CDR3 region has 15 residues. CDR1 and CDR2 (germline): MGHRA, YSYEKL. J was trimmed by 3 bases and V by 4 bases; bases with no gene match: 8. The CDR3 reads CASSLEQGRDTEAFF. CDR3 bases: TGCGCCAGCAGCCTCGAACAGGGGCGGGACACTGAAGCTTTCTTT.

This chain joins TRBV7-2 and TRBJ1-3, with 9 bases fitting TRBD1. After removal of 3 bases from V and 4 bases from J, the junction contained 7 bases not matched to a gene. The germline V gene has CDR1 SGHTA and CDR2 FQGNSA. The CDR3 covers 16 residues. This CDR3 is CASSLGQGSGGNTIYF. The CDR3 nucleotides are TGTGCCAGCAGCTTGGGACAGGGTTCGGGGGGAAACACCATATATTTT.

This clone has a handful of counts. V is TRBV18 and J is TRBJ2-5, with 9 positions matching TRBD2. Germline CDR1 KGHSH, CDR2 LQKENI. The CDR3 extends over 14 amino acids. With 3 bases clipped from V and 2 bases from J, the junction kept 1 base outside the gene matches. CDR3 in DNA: TGTGCCAGCTCACCGACTAGCGGACAAGAGACCCAGTACTTC. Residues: CASSPTSGQETQYF.